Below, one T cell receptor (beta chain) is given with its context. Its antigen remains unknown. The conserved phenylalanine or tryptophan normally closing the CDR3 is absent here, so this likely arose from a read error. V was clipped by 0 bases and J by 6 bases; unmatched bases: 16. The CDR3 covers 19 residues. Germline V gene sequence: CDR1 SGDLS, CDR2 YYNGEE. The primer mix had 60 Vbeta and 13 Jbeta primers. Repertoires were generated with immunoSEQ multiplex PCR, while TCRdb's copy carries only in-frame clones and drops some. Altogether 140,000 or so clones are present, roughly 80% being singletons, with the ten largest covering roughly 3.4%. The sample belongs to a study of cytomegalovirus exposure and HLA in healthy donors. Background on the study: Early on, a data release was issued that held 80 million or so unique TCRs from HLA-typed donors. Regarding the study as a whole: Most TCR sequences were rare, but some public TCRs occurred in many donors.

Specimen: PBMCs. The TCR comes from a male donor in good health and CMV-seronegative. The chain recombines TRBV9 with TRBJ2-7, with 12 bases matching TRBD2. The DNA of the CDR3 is TGTGCCAGCAGCGTAGGACTAGCGGGAGCTTCCCTCATACGTGGCGAGCAGTACCTC. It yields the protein CASSVGLAGASLIRGEQYL.